The 2 T cell receptor beta chains listed next were all sequenced from one sample in a study of CD8 T cells in Susac syndrome. With random hexamers, roughly 0.5 to 1 ug RNA was reverse transcribed. TCRdb called the immunoSEQ multiplex PCR reads again in MiXCR, with one record for every CDR3 protein. The data contain around 300,000 distinct CDR3 sequences, 89% of them seen just once; the ten biggest clones take up approximately 0.2%. Sequencing was performed on CD8+ T cells from PBMCs. Source of these receptors: a human donor with multiple sclerosis.

CDR3 loop: CASSWTGIPYEQYF. The CDR3 DNA reads TGCGCCAGCAGCTGGACAGGGATCCCCTACGAGCAGTACTTC. This sequence joins TRBV5-1 and TRBJ2-7, with 8 bases fitting TRBD1. Per germline, CDR1 SGHRS and CDR2 YFSETQ. The CDR3 runs 14 residues. Trimming removed 3 bases from V and 2 bases from J; junction bases left unmatched: 4.

V usage is TRBV4-3 and J usage is TRBJ2-2; D is possibly TRBD1 (5 bases). Germline V gene sequence: CDR1 LGHNA, CDR2 YSLEER. This CDR3 is 15 amino acids long. Trimming took off 3 bases at V and 1 base at J, with 9 bases between the two ends. CDR3: CASSHVQGNTGELFF. The DNA of the CDR3 is TGCGCCAGCAGCCATGTTCAGGGGAACACCGGGGAGCTGTTTTTT.